These T cell receptor beta chains were read from a single sample in a study of PD-L1 blockade in urothelial cancer. Data came from immunoSEQ multiplex PCR; TCRdb stores just in-frame clones and leaves some out. There are 75,000 to 100,000 clones in the sample; roughly 85% occur only once, and over 7.5% lies in the top ten. Source: PBMCs, taken around atezolizumab (anti-PD-L1) treatment. These receptors were collected from a man in his 70s with urothelial cancer. Each CDR3 is given with its conserved first and last residue. The order of the fields is J gene, clone size, V gene, D gene, CDR3 DNA, CDR3 protein. The D gene is left open where the match is weak. Clone size is stated in some rows and not others, as once, few, many or a class when expanded.

>TRBJ1-2|NA|TRBV19|NA
TGTGCCAGTAGAACCTACTCTACGGGGGGGGCGGGGAACTATGGCTACACCTTC
CASRTYSTGGAGNYGYTF
>TRBJ1-4|NA|TRBV27|NA
TGTGCCAGCAGTACGGACAGAAGGGAAAAACTGTTTTTT
CASSTDRREKLFF
>TRBJ1-3|NA|TRBV5-4|TRBD1
TGTGCCAGCAGCTTGCCAGGGGGTGGTGGAAACACCATATATTTT
CASSLPGGGGNTIYF
>TRBJ2-1|NA|TRBV30|NA
TGTGCCTGGAGTGTACGGGACAATGAGCAGTTCTTC
CAWSVRDNEQFF
>TRBJ1-5|NA|TRBV6-5|NA
TGTGCCAGCAGACAGGGACGGCACAATCAGCCCCAGCATTTT
CASRQGRHNQPQHF
>TRBJ2-7|many|TRBV10-3|TRBD1
TGTGCCATCAGTTCGGGACAGGGAACCTACGAGCAGTACTTC
CAISSGQGTYEQYF
>TRBJ1-5|NA|TRBV6-6|NA
TGTGCCAGCAGTTACTCACGACAGTTCAATCAGCCCCAGCATTTT
CASSYSRQFNQPQHF
>TRBJ2-5|NA|TRBV7-3|NA
TGTGCCAGCAGCTTAGAATCCACGGGAACCGAGAGGACCCAGTACTTC
CASSLESTGTERTQYF
>TRBJ1-2|NA|TRBV5-4|TRBD1
TGTGCCAGCAGTCCGAAATTCCAGGGGGCGGGCGGCTACACCTTC
CASSPKFQGAGGYTF
>TRBJ2-1|few|TRBV7-9|TRBD2
TGTGCCAGCAGCTTAGGCGGGGGTAAGGAGCAGTTCTTC
CASSLGGGKEQFF
>TRBJ2-7|NA|TRBV7-2|TRBD2
TGTGCCAGCAGCTTAGGTCTAGCGGGGTACTACGAGCAGTACTTC
CASSLGLAGYYEQYF
>TRBJ2-2|NA|TRBV11-2|TRBD1
TGTGCCAGCAGGCGAACAGGGGGCGCATATACCGGGGAGCTGTTTTTT
CASRRTGGAYTGELFF
>TRBJ1-2|NA|TRBV4-2|NA
TGTGCCAGCAGCCAAAGCGACAGGCGTCGTGGCTACACCTTC
CASSQSDRRRGYTF
>TRBJ1-2|few|TRBV25-1|NA
TGTGCCAGCAGTGAGTCCTCGGCGGGGGGCTACACCTTC
CASSESSAGGYTF
>TRBJ1-1|NA|TRBV7-9|NA
TGTGCCAGCAGACCTGGACAGAGTAGCTCTGAAGCTTTCTTT
CASRPGQSSSEAFF
>TRBJ1-2|NA|TRBV28|NA
TGTGCCAGCAGTTTGTTGACGGGTGACTATGGCTACACCTTC
CASSLLTGDYGYTF
>TRBJ2-3|NA|TRBV11-2|NA
TGTGCCAGCAGCTTATATAGGGGTAACACAGATACGCAGTATTTT
CASSLYRGNTDTQYF
>TRBJ2-7|NA|TRBV7-2|NA
TGTGCCAGCAGCTTTTCGGGACAAAAATCTGTCGAGCAGTACTTC
CASSFSGQKSVEQYF
>TRBJ2-7|NA|TRBV4-2|TRBD1
TGTGCCAGCAGCCGAGGACAGGGGGCAGACGAGCAGTACTTC
CASSRGQGADEQYF
>TRBJ2-1|NA|TRBV6-5|TRBD2
TGTGCCAGCAGTTACTCGAGCGGGAGGGAGTATGAGCAGTTCTTC
CASSYSSGREYEQFF
>TRBJ1-1|once|TRBV27|TRBD1
TGTGCCAGCAGTCAGGACAGGGTGGGCACTGAAGCTTTCTTT
CASSQDRVGTEAFF
>TRBJ1-5|NA|TRBV5-5|NA
TGTGCCAGCAGCTTGGTTGGGACACCTATAAATCAGCCCCAGCATTTT
CASSLVGTPINQPQHF
>TRBJ2-7|NA|TRBV30|NA
TGTGCCTGGAGTGTAGGGCTAGCTTCTTACGAGCAGTACTTC
CAWSVGLASYEQYF
>TRBJ1-3|NA|TRBV5-5|NA
TGTGCCAGCAGCTTGGAAACTGACCCGGCGGACACCATATATTTT
CASSLETDPADTIYF
>TRBJ2-5|once|TRBV15|TRBD1
TGTGCCACCAGCAGATCTGGACAGGGCGGGGAGACCCAGTACTTC
CATSRSGQGGETQYF
>TRBJ2-2|NA|TRBV5-4|TRBD2
TGTGCCAGCAGCACAGGACTAGCGGGGGGGCCGAGCACCGGGGAGCTGTTTTTT
CASSTGLAGGPSTGELFF
>TRBJ1-3|NA|TRBV11-2|NA
TGTGCCAGCAGCTTAGGAGCTTCTGGAAACACCATATATTTT
CASSLGASGNTIYF
>TRBJ2-7|few|TRBV2|NA
TGTGCCAGCTTAGGGGCCTACGAGCAGTACTTC
CASLGAYEQYF
>TRBJ2-5|NA|TRBV5-1|NA
TGCGCCAGCAGCTTGGGGGACATACAAGAGACCCAGTACTTC
CASSLGDIQETQYF
>TRBJ1-4|NA|TRBV5-1|TRBD1
TGCGCCAGCACCCGGGACAGGGTTAAAGCTAATGAAAAACTGTTTTTT
CASTRDRVKANEKLFF
>TRBJ2-3|NA|TRBV29-1|TRBD2
TGCAGCGTTGCGGGACTAGCGGGAGTATTGGATACGCAGTATTTT
CSVAGLAGVLDTQYF
>TRBJ2-2|NA|TRBV19|TRBD1
TGTGCCAGTAGTCCGGACAGGCCTACGAACACCGGGGAGCTGTTTTTT
CASSPDRPTNTGELFF
>TRBJ1-2|once|TRBV6-1|NA
TGTGCCAGCAGTGAACAGGGAGGGGTGTTGGTCGATGGCTACACCTTC
CASSEQGGVLVDGYTF
>TRBJ1-5|NA|TRBV7-9|NA
TGTGCCAGCAGGGAGAAAAAGCTCTATAGCAATCAGCCCCAGCATTTT
CASREKKLYSNQPQHF
>TRBJ2-3|NA|TRBV10-3|NA
TGTGCCATCAGTGGGAGCGACGGCACAGATACGCAGTATTTT
CAISGSDGTDTQYF
>TRBJ2-2|NA|TRBV27|NA
TGTGCCAGCAGTACTCTCGGCACAGGGCTCGGGGAGCTGTTTTTT
CASSTLGTGLGELFF
>TRBJ2-1|once|TRBV2|TRBD2
TGTGCCAGCAGTGAAGCTAGCGGGGGGCCAAGGGAGCAGTTCTTC
CASSEASGGPREQFF
>TRBJ2-5|NA|TRBV5-1|NA
TGCGCCAGCAGCTTGGGGGGGGTTTACCAAGAGACCCAGTACTTC
CASSLGGVYQETQYF
>TRBJ2-7|NA|TRBV2|NA
TGTGCCAGCAAACAGACCTACGAGCAGTACTTC
CASKQTYEQYF
>TRBJ2-7|NA|TRBV7-2|TRBD2
TGTGCCAGCAGCTTAGGTGGGGCGGGCGGGGGAGGGGAGCAGTACTTC
CASSLGGAGGGGEQYF
>TRBJ2-5|NA|TRBV27|NA
TGTGCCAGCAGTTTATGGGGTCGGGGAGGGGGAGAGACCCAGTACTTC
CASSLWGRGGGETQYF
>TRBJ1-1|NA|TRBV5-1|NA
TGCGCCAGCAGCCCCGGGGGGGGACTGCGGACTGAAGCTTTCTTT
CASSPGGGLRTEAFF
>TRBJ1-2|NA|TRBV5-4|TRBD1
TGTGCCAGCAGCTTGAATAGGGGGACAGGGGGCCGCTATGGCTACACCTTC
CASSLNRGTGGRYGYTF